Listed here is a single T cell receptor beta chain. Read coverage stops 3 residues before the CDR3 terminus; the germline J gene supplies the remainder. The method was immunoSEQ multiplex PCR; TCRdb's version includes in-frame clones alone and lacks a portion of them. Found here are about 30,000 clones; the top ten clones hold 13% to 15%. This entry comes from a study of Tregs in tolerant kidney transplant recipients. The CDR3 spans 13 residues. Trimming left V 4 bases short and J 6 bases short, with 9 bases between. Germline-derived CDR1 and CDR2 are SGHNT and YENEEA. The chain links TRBV11-3 to TRBJ2-2; a weak D match, TRBD1 (6 bases). Sequenced material: CD8+ T cells from blood, taken before the transplant. The clonotype originates from a human donor who received a combined kidney and bone marrow transplant. The CDR3 reads CASSYTGSGELFF. The sequenced part of the CDR3 DNA is TGTGCCAGCAGCTATACAGGGTCCGGGGAG.